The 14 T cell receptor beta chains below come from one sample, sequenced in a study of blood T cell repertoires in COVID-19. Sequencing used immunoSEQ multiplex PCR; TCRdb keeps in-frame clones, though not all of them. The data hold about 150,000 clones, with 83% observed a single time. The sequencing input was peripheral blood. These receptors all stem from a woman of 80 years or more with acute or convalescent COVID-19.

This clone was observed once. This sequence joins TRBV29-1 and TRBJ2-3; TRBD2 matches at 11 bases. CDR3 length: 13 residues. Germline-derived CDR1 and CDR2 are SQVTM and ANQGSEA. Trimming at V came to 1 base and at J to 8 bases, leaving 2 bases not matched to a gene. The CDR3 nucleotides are TGCAGCGTTGAAGGACTAGCGGGAAGTACGCAGTATTTT. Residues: CSVEGLAGSTQYF.

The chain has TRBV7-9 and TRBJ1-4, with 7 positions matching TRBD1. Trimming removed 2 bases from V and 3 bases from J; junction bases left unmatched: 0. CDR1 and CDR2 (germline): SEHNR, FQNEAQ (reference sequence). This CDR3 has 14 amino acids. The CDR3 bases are TGTGCCAGCAGCTTAACAGGGGCTAATGAAAAACTGTTTTTT. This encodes CASSLTGANEKLFF.

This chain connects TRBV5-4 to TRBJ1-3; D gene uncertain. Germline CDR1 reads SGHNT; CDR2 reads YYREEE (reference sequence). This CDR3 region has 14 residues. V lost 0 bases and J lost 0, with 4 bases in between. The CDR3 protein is CASSLDISGNTIYF. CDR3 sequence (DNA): TGTGCCAGCAGCTTGGACATCTCTGGAAACACCATATATTTT.

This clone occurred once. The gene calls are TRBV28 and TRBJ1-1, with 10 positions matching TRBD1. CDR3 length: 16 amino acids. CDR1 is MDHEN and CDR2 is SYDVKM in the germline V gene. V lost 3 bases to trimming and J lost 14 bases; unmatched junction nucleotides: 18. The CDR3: CASSLPTGQGGRSSFF. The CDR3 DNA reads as TGTGCCAGCAGTTTGCCGACCGGACAGGGGGGGCGGTCGTCCTTCTTT.

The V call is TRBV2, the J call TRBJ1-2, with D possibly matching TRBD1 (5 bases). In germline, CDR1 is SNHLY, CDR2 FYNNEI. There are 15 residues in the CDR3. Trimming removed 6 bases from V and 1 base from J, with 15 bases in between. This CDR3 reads CASRPELGGNYGYTF. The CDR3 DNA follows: TGTGCCAGCAGACCGGAGCTCGGGGGTAACTATGGCTACACCTTC.

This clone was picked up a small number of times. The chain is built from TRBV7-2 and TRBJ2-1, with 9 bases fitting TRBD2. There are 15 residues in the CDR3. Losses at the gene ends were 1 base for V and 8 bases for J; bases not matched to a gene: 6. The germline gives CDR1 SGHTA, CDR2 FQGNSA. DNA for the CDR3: TGTGCCAGCAGCTTAGGGACTAGCGAGAGGGATGAGCAGTTCTTC. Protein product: CASSLGTSERDEQFF.

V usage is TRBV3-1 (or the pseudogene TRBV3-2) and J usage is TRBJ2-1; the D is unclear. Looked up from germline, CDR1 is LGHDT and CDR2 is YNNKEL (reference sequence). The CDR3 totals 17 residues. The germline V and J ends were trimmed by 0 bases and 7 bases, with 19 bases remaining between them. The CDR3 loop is CASSQDTPAMKSNEQFF. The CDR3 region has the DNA TGTGCCAGCAGCCAAGATACCCCAGCGATGAAGTCTAATGAGCAGTTCTTC.

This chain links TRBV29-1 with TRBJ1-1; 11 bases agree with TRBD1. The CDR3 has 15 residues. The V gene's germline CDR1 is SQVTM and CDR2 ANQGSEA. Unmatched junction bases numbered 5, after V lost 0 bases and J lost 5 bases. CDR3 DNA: TGCAGCGTTGAAGACTCGGACAGGGGGCAGACTGAAGCTTTCTTT. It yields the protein CSVEDSDRGQTEAFF.

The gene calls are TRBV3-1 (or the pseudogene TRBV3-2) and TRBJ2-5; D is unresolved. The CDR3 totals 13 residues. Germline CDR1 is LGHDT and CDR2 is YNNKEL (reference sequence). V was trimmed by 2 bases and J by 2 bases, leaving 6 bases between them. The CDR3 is CASSQSYQETQYF. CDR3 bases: TGTGCCAGCAGCCAATCTTATCAAGAGACCCAGTACTTC.

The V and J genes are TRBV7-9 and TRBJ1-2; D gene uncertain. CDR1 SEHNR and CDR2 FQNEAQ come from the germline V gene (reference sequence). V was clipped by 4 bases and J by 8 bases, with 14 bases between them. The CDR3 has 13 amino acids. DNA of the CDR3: TGTGCCAGCAGCTCGAATAATATCGGGGGCTACACCTTC. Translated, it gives CASSSNNIGGYTF.

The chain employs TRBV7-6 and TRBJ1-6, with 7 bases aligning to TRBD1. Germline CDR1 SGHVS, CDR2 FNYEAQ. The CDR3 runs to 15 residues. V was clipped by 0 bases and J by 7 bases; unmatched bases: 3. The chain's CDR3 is CASSLAPGQNSPLHF. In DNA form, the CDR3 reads TGTGCCAGCAGCTTAGCCCCGGGACAGAATTCACCCCTCCACTTT.

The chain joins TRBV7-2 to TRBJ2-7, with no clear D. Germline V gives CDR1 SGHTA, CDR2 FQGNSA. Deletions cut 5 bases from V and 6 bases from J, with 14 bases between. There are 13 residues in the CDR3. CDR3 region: CASSPHYLTEQYF. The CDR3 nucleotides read TGTGCCAGCAGCCCCCACTACCTCACCGAGCAGTACTTC.

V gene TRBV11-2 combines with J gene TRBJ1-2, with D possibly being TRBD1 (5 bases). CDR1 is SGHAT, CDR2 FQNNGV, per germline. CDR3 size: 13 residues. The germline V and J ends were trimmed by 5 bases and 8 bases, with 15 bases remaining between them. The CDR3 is CASSPGLSVGYTF. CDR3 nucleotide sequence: TGTGCCAGCAGCCCGGGACTCTCCGTGGGCTACACCTTC.

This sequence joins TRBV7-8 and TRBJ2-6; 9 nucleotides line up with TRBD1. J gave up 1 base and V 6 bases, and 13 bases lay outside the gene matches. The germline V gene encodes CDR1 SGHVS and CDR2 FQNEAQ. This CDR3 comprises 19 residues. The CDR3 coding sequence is TGTGCCAGCAGAAAGGACAACCGGGACAGGGTATCTGGGGCCAACGTCCTGACTTTC. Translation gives CASRKDNRDRVSGANVLTF.